The sequence of this T cell receptor beta chain was determined in a study of technical replicates of blood from a handful of donors. Clones were read by immunoSEQ multiplex PCR, and TCRdb kept only the in-frame ones, dropping some. The table shows about 90,000 clones, with less than 95% occurring only once. V lost 1 base to trimming and J lost 8 bases; unmatched junction nucleotides: 7. This CDR3 is 14 amino acids long. Germline V gene data show CDR1 as SGHAT and CDR2 as FQNNGV. The chain has TRBV11-2 and TRBJ1-1; 7 bases are shared with TRBD1. The TCR sequence derives from a human donor in good health. Sequencing was carried out using T cells isolated from PBMCs. CDR3 sequence (DNA): TGTGCCAGCAGCTTAGCGGGACAGAAACCAGAAGCTTTCTTT. It translates to CASSLAGQKPEAFF.